These 10 T cell receptor beta chains were all obtained from the same sample, sequenced in a study of T cells in Graves' hyperthyroidism and ophthalmopathy. Researchers amplified the TCR beta CDR3 regions from RNA transcripts. Researchers ran a first-round RT-PCR on the TCR CDR3 using the HTBI primer set. Each CDR3 protein gets one entry after TCRdb re-called the multiplex PCR reads with MiXCR. The sample lists fewer than 750,000 distinct CDR3 sequences, roughly 14% occurring once. The sequenced sample was blood. All receptors derive from a woman aged 35 to 49 with Graves' ophthalmopathy.

This clonotype was seen only a few times. The chain is built from TRBV14 and TRBJ2-7, with D possibly TRBD2 on 5 matching bases. The germline gives CDR1 SGHDN, CDR2 FVKESK. V was pared by 3 bases and J by 7 bases, with 13 bases between. The CDR3 is 13 residues long. The CDR3 DNA sequence: TGTGCCAGCAGCCACCCGGCGAGGGAAGAGCAGTACTTC. It yields the protein CASSHPAREEQYF.

This chain links TRBV11-2 with TRBJ2-7; D remains unclear. The CDR3 loop spans 15 amino acids. Germline V CDR1 and CDR2: SGHAT, FQNNGV. Trimming shortened V by 5 bases and J by 3 bases, and 17 bases separated the two germline ends. CDR3 region: CASSVDHTVFYEQYF. The CDR3 nucleotides are TGTGCCAGCAGCGTGGATCATACAGTTTTCTACGAGCAGTACTTC.

This clonotype showed up many times. This sequence joins TRBV6-2 or TRBV6-3 and TRBJ1-1, with 7 nucleotides matching TRBD1. V gave up 0 bases and J gave up 1 base; unmatched junction bases: 11. Germline-derived CDR1 and CDR2 are MNHEY and SVGEGT. The CDR3 runs 18 residues. The chain's CDR3 is CASSYSKTGNRRNTEAFF. CDR3 in DNA: TGTGCCAGCAGTTACTCGAAGACAGGGAATCGTAGGAACACTGAAGCTTTCTTT.

The rearrangement uses TRBV28 and TRBJ1-2, with 7 nucleotides matching TRBD1. Trimming removed 8 bases from V and 7 bases from J; junction bases left unmatched: 19. CDR1 and CDR2 from the germline V gene are MDHEN and SYDVKM. The CDR3 spans 16 residues. CDR3 sequence reads: CASHQGTVSSKAGYTF. DNA for the CDR3: TGTGCCAGCCATCAAGGGACAGTCTCTTCCAAGGCTGGCTACACCTTC.

This clonotype was recorded at least ten times. The CDR3 nucleotides are TGTGCCAGCAGCCCCGGGGGGGCAGGGGGGTACGAGACCCAGTACTTC. This translates into CASSPGGAGGYETQYF. The chain recombines TRBV4-2 with TRBJ2-5; a weak D match, TRBD2 (8 bases). This CDR3 is 16 amino acids long. V lost 4 bases and J 5 bases, leaving 20 bases between the germline ends. From germline, CDR1 is LGHNA and CDR2 YNFKEQ.

There are many counts of this clonotype. The V and J genes are TRBV4-2 and TRBJ2-7; TRBD2 matches at 10 bases. V trimming: 1 base; J trimming: 4 bases; junction bases outside the gene matches: 10. CDR1 and CDR2 from the germline V gene are LGHNA and YNFKEQ. This CDR3 has 17 residues. The CDR3 DNA is TGTGCCAGCAGCCAAGCTTATAGGACTAGCGGAGCGTACGAGCAGTACTTC. Residues: CASSQAYRTSGAYEQYF.

The chain carries TRBV27 and TRBJ2-7; D is unresolved. CDR3 length equals 16 residues. CDR1 and CDR2 (germline): MNHEY, SMNVEV (reference sequence). V dropped 4 bases and J dropped 6 bases, with 22 bases sitting between them. The CDR3, as DNA: TGTGCCAGCAGTTCCTTCCCCACTGCGACCCCCACCGAGCAGTACTTC. As protein: CASSSFPTATPTEQYF.

The genes are TRBV20-1 and TRBJ2-3; D remains ambiguous. Germline V gene sequence: CDR1 DFQATT, CDR2 SNEGSKA (reference sequence). This CDR3 is built from 14 residues. Trimming took off 6 bases at V and 2 bases at J, with 15 bases between the two ends. DNA for the CDR3: TGCAGTGCCTTTGCCCCCCCTATCACAGATACGCAGTATTTT. Its translation is CSAFAPPITDTQYF.

Ten or more counts support this clonotype. The rearrangement joins TRBV28 to TRBJ2-7, with D maybe TRBD1 (6 bases). Germline V gene data show CDR1 as MDHEN and CDR2 as SYDVKM. V lost 5 bases to trimming and J lost 3 bases, with 14 bases between them. The CDR3 has 14 residues. Here the CDR3 reads CASSPPQGIYEQYF. Here the CDR3 DNA reads TGTGCCAGCAGTCCCCCGCAGGGGATCTACGAGCAGTACTTC.

This clonotype came up a few times. As DNA, the CDR3 is TGTGCCAGCAGCCAAGGTCGGGGGGCCCACTATGGCTACACCTTC. Protein: CASSQGRGAHYGYTF. The V and J genes are TRBV3-1 and TRBJ1-2; D may be TRBD1 (6 bases). Germline V gene data show CDR1 as LGHDT and CDR2 as YNNKEL (reference sequence). V gave up 1 base and J gave up 3 bases, with 12 bases separating them. The CDR3 covers 15 residues.